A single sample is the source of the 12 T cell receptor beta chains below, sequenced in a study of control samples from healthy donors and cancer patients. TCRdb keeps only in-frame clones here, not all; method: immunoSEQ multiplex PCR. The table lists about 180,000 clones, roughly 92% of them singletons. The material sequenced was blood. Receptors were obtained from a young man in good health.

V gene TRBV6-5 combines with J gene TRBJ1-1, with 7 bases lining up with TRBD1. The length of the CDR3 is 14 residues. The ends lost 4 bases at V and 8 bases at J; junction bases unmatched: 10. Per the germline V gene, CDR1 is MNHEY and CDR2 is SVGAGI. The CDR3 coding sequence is TGTGCCAGCAGTTTAAGACAGGGACCATCCGAAGCTTTCTTT. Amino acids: CASSLRQGPSEAFF.

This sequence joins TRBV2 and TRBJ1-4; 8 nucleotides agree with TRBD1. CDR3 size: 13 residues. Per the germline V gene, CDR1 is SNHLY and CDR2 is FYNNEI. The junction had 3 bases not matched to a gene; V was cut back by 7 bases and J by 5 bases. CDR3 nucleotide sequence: TGTGCCAGCAACAGGGGGTGGAATGAAAAACTGTTTTTT. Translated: CASNRGWNEKLFF.

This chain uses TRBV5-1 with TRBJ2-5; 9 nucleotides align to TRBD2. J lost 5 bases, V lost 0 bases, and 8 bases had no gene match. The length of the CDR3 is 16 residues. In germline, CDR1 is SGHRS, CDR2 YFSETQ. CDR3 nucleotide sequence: TGCGCCAGCAGCTTGGGGTCTAGCGGGATCGGGGAGACCCAGTACTTC. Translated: CASSLGSSGIGETQYF.

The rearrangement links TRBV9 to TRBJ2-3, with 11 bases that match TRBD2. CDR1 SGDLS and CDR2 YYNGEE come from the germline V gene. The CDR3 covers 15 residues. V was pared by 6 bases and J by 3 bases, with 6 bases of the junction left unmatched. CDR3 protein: CASTSGTSGTDTQYF. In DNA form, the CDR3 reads TGTGCCAGCACCTCCGGGACTAGCGGAACAGATACGCAGTATTTT.

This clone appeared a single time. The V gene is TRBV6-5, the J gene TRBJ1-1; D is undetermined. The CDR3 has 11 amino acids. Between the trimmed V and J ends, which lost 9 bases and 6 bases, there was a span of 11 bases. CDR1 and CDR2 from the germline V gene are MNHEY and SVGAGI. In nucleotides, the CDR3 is TGTGCCAGTTCGGGCGGTGCTGAAGCTTTCTTT. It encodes CASSGGAEAFF.

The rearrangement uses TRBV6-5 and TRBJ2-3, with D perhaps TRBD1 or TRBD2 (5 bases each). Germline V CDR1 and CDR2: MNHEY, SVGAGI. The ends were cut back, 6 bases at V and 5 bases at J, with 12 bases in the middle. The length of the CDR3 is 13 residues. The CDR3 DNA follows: TGTGCCAGCAGATTCCCAGGGAGAGATACGCAGTATTTT. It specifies CASRFPGRDTQYF.

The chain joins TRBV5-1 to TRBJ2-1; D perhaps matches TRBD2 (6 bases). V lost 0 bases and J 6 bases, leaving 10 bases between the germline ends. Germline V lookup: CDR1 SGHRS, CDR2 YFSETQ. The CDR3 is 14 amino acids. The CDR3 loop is CASSLELAFNEQFF. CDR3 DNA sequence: TGCGCCAGCAGCTTGGAACTAGCATTCAATGAGCAGTTCTTC.

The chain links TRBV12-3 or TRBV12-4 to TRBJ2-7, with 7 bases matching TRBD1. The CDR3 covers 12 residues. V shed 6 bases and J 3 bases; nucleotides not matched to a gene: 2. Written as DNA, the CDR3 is TGTGCCAGCAGCCGGGACAGCTACGAGCAGTACTTC. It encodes CASSRDSYEQYF.

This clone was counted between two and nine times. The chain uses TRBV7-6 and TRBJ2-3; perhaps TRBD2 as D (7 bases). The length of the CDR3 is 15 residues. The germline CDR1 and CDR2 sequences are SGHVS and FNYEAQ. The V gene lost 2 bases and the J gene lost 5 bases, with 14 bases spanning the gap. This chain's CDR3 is CASSLTGGGRDTQYF. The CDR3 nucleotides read TGTGCCAGCAGCTTAACGGGGGGCGGGAGAGATACGCAGTATTTT.

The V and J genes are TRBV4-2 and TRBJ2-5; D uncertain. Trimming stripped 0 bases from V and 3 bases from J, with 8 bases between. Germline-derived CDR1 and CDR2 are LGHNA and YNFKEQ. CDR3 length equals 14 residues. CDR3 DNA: TGTGCCAGCAGCCAAGAGGGAACAGAAGAGACCCAGTACTTC. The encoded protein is CASSQEGTEETQYF.

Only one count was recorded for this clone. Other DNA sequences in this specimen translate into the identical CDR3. The CDR3 nucleotides read TGTGCCAGCTCACGAGGGGAGAATCAGCCCCAGCATTTT. Translated, it gives CASSRGENQPQHF. The chain combines TRBV18 with TRBJ1-5, with D possibly being TRBD1 (5 bases). V lost 4 bases to trimming and J lost 4 bases, with 8 bases between them. The CDR3 consists of 13 residues. Germline CDR1 and CDR2: KGHSH and LQKENI.

The CDR3 here is CASSLGGPFSYGYTF. Written as DNA, the CDR3 is TGTGCCAGCAGCTTAGGCGGACCATTCTCATATGGCTACACCTTC. The J gene is TRBJ1-2, the V gene TRBV7-2, with no clear D. Per germline, CDR1 SGHTA and CDR2 FQGNSA. The CDR3 sequence is 15 residues long. The germline V and J ends were trimmed by 1 base and 5 bases, with 14 bases remaining between them.